This TCR beta chain was profiled in a study of CD8+CD57+ T cells in acquired aplastic anemia. Genomic DNA, serving as template, underwent TCR beta VDJ and CDR3 profiling. TCRdb ran MiXCR on the reads and lists one entry per CDR3 protein. The sample lists around 180,000 distinct CDR3 sequences, 55% to 80% seen once, with about 50% in the top ten. Trimming removed 2 bases from V and 5 bases from J, with 7 bases in between. In germline, CDR1 is SGHVS, CDR2 FNYEAQ. CDR3 length: 12 amino acids. Sequencing was carried out using sorted CD4+, CD8+, or CD8+CD57+ T cells (not recorded which) from PBMCs. The rearrangement uses TRBV7-6 and TRBJ2-7, with D possibly matching TRBD1 (6 bases). The source of this sequence is a human donor in good health. The CDR3 region is CASSLQGHEQYF. The DNA of the CDR3 is TGTGCCAGCAGCTTACAGGGGCACGAGCAGTACTTC.